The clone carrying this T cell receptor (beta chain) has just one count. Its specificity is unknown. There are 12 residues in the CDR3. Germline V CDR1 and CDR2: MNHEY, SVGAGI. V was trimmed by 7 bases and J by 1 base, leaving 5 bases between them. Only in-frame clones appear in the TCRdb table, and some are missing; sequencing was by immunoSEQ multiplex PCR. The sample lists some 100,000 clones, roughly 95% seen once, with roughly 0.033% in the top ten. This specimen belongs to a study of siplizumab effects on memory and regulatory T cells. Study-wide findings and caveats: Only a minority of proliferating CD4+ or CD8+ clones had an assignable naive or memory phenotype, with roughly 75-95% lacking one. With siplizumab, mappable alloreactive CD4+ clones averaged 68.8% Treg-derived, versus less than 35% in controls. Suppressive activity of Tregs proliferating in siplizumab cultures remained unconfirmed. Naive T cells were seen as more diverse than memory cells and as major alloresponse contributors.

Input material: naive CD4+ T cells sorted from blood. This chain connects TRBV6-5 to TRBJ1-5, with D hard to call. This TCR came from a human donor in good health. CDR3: CASTTSNQPQHF. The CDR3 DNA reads TGTGCCAGCACAACAAGCAATCAGCCCCAGCATTTT.